Listed below are T cell receptor beta chains from one sample, sequenced in a study of T cells in Graves' hyperthyroidism and ophthalmopathy. TCRdb re-analysed the multiplex PCR reads in MiXCR, keeping a single row per CDR3 protein. The profile covers roughly 520,000 distinct CDR3 sequences, with roughly a quarter appearing a single time and around 10% taken by the ten largest. Source material: blood. These receptors all stem from a young woman with Graves' ophthalmopathy. CDR3s include the opening cysteine and the closing phenylalanine or tryptophan. D genes are given only for firm matches. Part of the rows lack a size; the others show once, few, many or a class for expanded clones.

D gene,clone size,V gene,J gene,CDR3 DNA,CDR3 protein
NA,many,TRBV20-1,TRBJ1-2,TGCAGTGCTAGAGATCGTGGCACCAGCTATGGCTACACCTTC,CSARDRGTSYGYTF
TRBD1,many,TRBV20-1,TRBJ1-2,TGCAGTGCTCTACCGGGACAGGGCTTTTATGGCTACACCTTC,CSALPGQGFYGYTF
NA,many,TRBV20-1,TRBJ1-1,TGCAGTGCTTCCATTTTCGGGACGGTGAACACTGAAGCTTTCTTT,CSASIFGTVNTEAFF
NA,many,TRBV6-1,TRBJ1-5,TGTGCCAGCAGGGCAGGGTCGGATAGCAATCAGCCCCAGCATTTT,CASRAGSDSNQPQHF
TRBD1,NA,TRBV7-3,TRBJ2-7,TGTGTCAGCAGCTTGGACAGGGTTGACGAGCAGTACTTC,CVSSLDRVDEQYF
TRBD1,NA,TRBV6-1,TRBJ2-6,TGTGCCAGCAGCTTCGGGACAGGGAGAGGGGCCAACGTCCTGACTTTC,CASSFGTGRGANVLTF
NA,NA,TRBV12-5,TRBJ2-2,TGTGCTAGTGGTTTGGTACTGGGGAGCACCGGGGAGCTGTTTTTT,CASGLVLGSTGELFF
NA,NA,TRBV6-1,TRBJ2-2,TGTGCCAGCAGGAGTATCGGGGAGCTGTTTTTT,CASRSIGELFF
TRBD2,many,TRBV6-2/TRBV6-3,TRBJ2-7,TGTGCCAGCAGGCGGAGCGGGGAGGCGGGAGAGCAGTACTTC,CASRRSGEAGEQYF
NA,many,TRBV5-1,TRBJ1-2,TGCGCCAGCAGCGTTGCCTCGGGAGAGGGGGGCTACACCTTC,CASSVASGEGGYTF
NA,NA,TRBV12-3/TRBV12-4,TRBJ2-7,TGTGCCAGCAGTATTCCGGGGGACGAGCAGTACTTC,CASSIPGDEQYF
NA,many,TRBV18,TRBJ2-7,TGTGCCAGCTCAAGTTACCGCTCCTACGAGCAGTACTTC,CASSSYRSYEQYF
TRBD1,many,TRBV5-1,TRBJ2-7,TGCGCCAGCAGGCTTGGACAGGCGAAATACGAGCAGTACTTC,CASRLGQAKYEQYF
NA,many,TRBV7-2,TRBJ1-5,TGTGCCAGCAGCCGAATACCCAGCGGCGGTCGGAATCAGCCCCAGCATTTT,CASSRIPSGGRNQPQHF
NA,NA,TRBV6-1,TRBJ1-5,TGTGCCAGCGAAGGAGGGAAAAGCAATCAGCCCCAGCATTTT,CASEGGKSNQPQHF
NA,NA,TRBV18,TRBJ1-5,TGTGCCAGCTCACCACGGTCAGGGTTAAATCAGCCCCAGCATTTT,CASSPRSGLNQPQHF
NA,many,TRBV6-2/TRBV6-3,TRBJ2-7,TGTGCCAGCAGTTACACATCAGGGGCCTGGAGCGAGCAGTACTTC,CASSYTSGAWSEQYF
NA,many,TRBV28,TRBJ1-1,TGTGCCAGCAGTTTAGGGACCTGGTCTGGGGGGCGCGTCACTGAAGCTTTCTTT,CASSLGTWSGGRVTEAFF
NA,NA,TRBV9,TRBJ2-2,TGTGCCAGCAGCGTCCTAGATCTGGGGCAGAAGGCCGGGGAGCTGTTTTTT,CASSVLDLGQKAGELFF
TRBD2,few,TRBV3-1,TRBJ2-5,TGTGCCAGCAGCCGAGTAGCGGGGGGGCCAGAGACCCAGTACTTC,CASSRVAGGPETQYF
NA,few,TRBV12-3/TRBV12-4,TRBJ1-5,TGTGCCAGCAGTTTAGGGGTGCGACCGACTGTGGGGTCAGGGCCCAATCAGCCCCAGCATTTT,CASSLGVRPTVGSGPNQPQHF
TRBD2,many,TRBV6-5,TRBJ2-3,TGTGCCAGCAGTCGTACGACTAGCGGGGGGACAGATACGCAGTATTTT,CASSRTTSGGTDTQYF
NA,many,TRBV6-6,TRBJ2-5,TGTGCCAGCAGTTACGGAGGGACCCAGTACTTC,CASSYGGTQYF
NA,many,TRBV20-1,TRBJ2-6,TGCAGTGCTTCCCAAGGGGGAGGGGGAGGGGCCAACGTCCTGACTTTC,CSASQGGGGGANVLTF
NA,many,TRBV7-9,TRBJ1-1,TGTGCCAGCTCCTCCGCACAGGGTGAAGCTTTCTTT,CASSSAQGEAFF
TRBD2,NA,TRBV11-2,TRBJ2-2,TGTGCCAGCAGCCTTCTAGCGGGGGGGCCTCGATCCACCGGGGAGCTGTTTTTT,CASSLLAGGPRSTGELFF
NA,many,TRBV6-1,TRBJ2-7,TGTGCCAGCCGAAACTCCTACGAGCAGTACTTC,CASRNSYEQYF
TRBD1,few,TRBV25-1,TRBJ1-2,TGTGCCAGCAGTGACACTCGACAGGGGAAAGGCTACACCTTC,CASSDTRQGKGYTF